Below, 8 T cell receptor beta chains from the same sample are listed, as sequenced in a study of T-cell memory formation after mild COVID-19. In TCRdb, the 5' RACE reads were re-called with MiXCR into one record per CDR3 protein. The sample consists of about 340,000 distinct CDR3 sequences, approximately 13% of them appearing once. What was sequenced was PBMCs or a T cell subset sorted from them (not recorded which). The receptors derive from a man aged 18-30 years who had mild COVID-19 (a few samples of this study predate the infection). Cell type and time point are not known.

The chain carries TRBV7-9 and TRBJ2-1; TRBD2 matches at 9 bases. This CDR3 has 18 residues. In germline, CDR1 is SEHNR, CDR2 FQNEAQ (reference sequence). V lost 5 bases, J lost 5 bases, and 16 bases stayed unmatched. The CDR3 region is CASSTNPFSSGDDNEQFF. DNA for the CDR3: TGTGCCAGCAGCACAAATCCCTTCTCTAGCGGGGATGACAATGAGCAGTTCTTC.

There are a few counts of this clonotype. The CDR3 bases are TGTGCCAGCGGGGGGACAGCCATCGGAGTAGGACCCCATTGCCAGTATTTT. It encodes CASGGTAIGVGPHCQYF. The J gene is TRBJ2-3, the V gene TRBV2; perhaps TRBD1 as D (7 bases). Trimming pared 8 bases from V and 12 bases from J, leaving 33 bases between. Germline-derived CDR1 and CDR2 are SNHLY and FYNNEI. This CDR3 comprises 17 residues. The whole variable domain, remainder taken from reference TRBV2 and TRBJ2-3, is EPEVTQTPSHQVTQMGQEVILRCVPISNHLYFYWYRQILGQKVEFLVSFYNNEISEKSEIFDDQFSVERPDGSNFTLKIRSTKLEDSAMYFCASGGTAIGVGPHCQYFGPGTRLTVL.

The gene calls are TRBV20-1 and TRBJ1-1; 9 bases fit TRBD1. In germline, CDR1 is DFQATT, CDR2 SNEGSKA (reference sequence). The CDR3 spans 15 residues. Trimming at V came to 2 bases and at J to 4 bases, leaving 8 bases not matched to a gene. CDR3 sequence (DNA): TGCAGTGCTAGACTCCACAGGGGGCCCAGCACTGAAGCTTTCTTT. This gives the protein CSARLHRGPSTEAFF.

This chain links TRBV3-1 with TRBJ1-2; D gene unclear. With 6 bases removed from V and 4 bases from J, the gap between germline ends came to 12 bases. The CDR3 loop spans 13 amino acids. The germline gives CDR1 LGHDT, CDR2 YNNKEL (reference sequence). Here the CDR3 DNA reads TGTGCCAGCAGTCGGACGGCGTTCTATGGCTACACCTTC. Protein product: CASSRTAFYGYTF.

This clonotype has just a few counts. V is TRBV11-2 and J is TRBJ2-7, with a weak D call TRBD2 (5 bases). This CDR3 contains 14 residues. Germline CDR1 reads SGHAT; CDR2 reads FQNNGV. V gave up 4 bases and J gave up 2 bases, with 12 bases separating them. The CDR3 DNA reads as TGTGCCAGCAGCTCCGACTATGTTCCCTACGAGCAGTACGTC. Translating it yields CASSSDYVPYEQYV.

The table lists this clonotype with a few counts. V and J are TRBV4-3 and TRBJ1-2; a possible D gene is TRBD1 (5 bases). The CDR3 consists of 13 residues. V lost 2 bases to trimming and J lost 7 bases, with 11 bases between them. CDR1 and CDR2 from the germline V gene are LGHNA and YSLEER. The DNA of the CDR3 is TGCGCCAGCAGCCAAACCGGGACTCCTGGCTACACCTTC. It specifies CASSQTGTPGYTF.

This rearrangement joins TRBV13 to TRBJ2-1, with 9 bases aligning to TRBD1. Germline assignment: CDR1 PRHDT and CDR2 FYEKMQ (reference sequence). The CDR3 extends over 15 amino acids. V was clipped by 5 bases and J by 6 bases; unmatched bases: 8. The CDR3 DNA follows: TGTGCCAGCAGCCCTTGGACAGGGGCGGGCAATGAGCAGTTCTTC. This encodes CASSPWTGAGNEQFF.

The chain recombines TRBV27 with TRBJ2-2; a weak D match, TRBD1 (6 bases). The CDR3 is 17 residues long. The germline CDR1 and CDR2 sequences are MNHEY and SMNVEV (reference sequence). The germline V and J ends were trimmed by 5 bases and 4 bases, with 20 bases remaining between them. CDR3 sequence (DNA): TGTGCCAGCAGTCCCCGGGTGGGGACATTACTCACCGGGGAGCTGTTTTTT. Residues: CASSPRVGTLLTGELFF.